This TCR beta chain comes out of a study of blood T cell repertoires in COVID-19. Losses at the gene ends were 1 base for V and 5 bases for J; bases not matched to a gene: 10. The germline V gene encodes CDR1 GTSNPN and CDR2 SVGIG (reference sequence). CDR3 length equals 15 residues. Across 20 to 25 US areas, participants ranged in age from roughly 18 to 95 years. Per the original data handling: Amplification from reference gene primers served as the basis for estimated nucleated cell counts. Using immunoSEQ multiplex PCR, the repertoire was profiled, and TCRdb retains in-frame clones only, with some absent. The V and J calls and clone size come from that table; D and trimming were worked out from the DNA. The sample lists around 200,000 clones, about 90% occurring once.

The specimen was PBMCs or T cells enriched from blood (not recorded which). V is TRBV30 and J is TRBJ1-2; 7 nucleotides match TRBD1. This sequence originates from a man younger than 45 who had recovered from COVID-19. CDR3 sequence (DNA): TGTGCCTGGAGTGGGGGACAGCCGTTAAATTATGGCTACACCTTC. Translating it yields CAWSGGQPLNYGYTF.